This TCR beta chain was sequenced during a study of CD8+ T cells in alopecia areata. Across the study: Tofacitinib therapy took 6 to 18 months; 6 months off drug came after.

From alopecia areata patients, lesional scalp punch biopsies and peripheral blood were collected. As the sequencing template, cDNA was produced by extracting RNA and reverse transcribing it. Here immunoSEQ multiplex PCR was the method, and the copy in TCRdb shows in-frame clones only, minus some. Of about 150,000 clones in the sample, roughly 44% were seen once. Findings and caveats of the study: Patients shared TCRs less clearly than mice did, possibly owing to HLA.

About this clone: The antigen is not known.

The CDR3 extends over 13 amino acids. V shed 4 bases and J shed 1 base, with 10 bases lying between them. CDR1 and CDR2 (germline): SQVTM, ANQGSEA. The sequence was obtained from a human donor with alopecia areata. Source material: CD4+ T cells sorted from blood. This chain links TRBV29-1 with TRBJ1-1; tentatively, D is TRBD1 (5 bases). CDR3 residues: CSVGGRENTEAFF. CDR3 in DNA: TGCAGCGTTGGGGGCCGCGAGAACACTGAAGCTTTCTTT.